The 8 T cell receptor beta chains below were found in one sample sequenced in a study of OX40 agonist ivuxolimab in advanced cancers. The repertoire was sequenced with immunoSEQ multiplex PCR; TCRdb's copy has only in-frame clones and lacks some. The sample holds under 80,000 clones; roughly four fifths are singletons and the top ten take around 5%. The sequenced sample was CD4+ or CD8+ T cells sorted from blood, obtained in a trial of the OX40 agonist ivuxolimab. The receptors originated from an adult with an advanced solid tumor such as melanoma, head and neck, liver or kidney cancer.

This chain connects TRBV5-1 to TRBJ2-5, with 9 bases matching TRBD1. Germline values: CDR1 SGHRS, CDR2 YFSETQ. This CDR3 is 16 amino acids long. With V trimmed by 2 bases and J by 2 bases, 7 bases remained unmatched. The CDR3: CASSFNTGGIQETQYF. CDR3 DNA sequence: TGCGCCAGCAGCTTTAATACAGGGGGCATACAAGAGACCCAGTACTTC.

V gene TRBV5-6 combines with J gene TRBJ1-2, with D hard to call. The germline V gene has CDR1 SGHDT and CDR2 YYEEEE. V was cut by 1 base and J by 8 bases, with 12 bases left in between. The CDR3 covers 13 residues. CDR3 sequence (DNA): TGTGCCAGCAGCTTGTCCCAAATCGGAGGCTACACCTTC. Amino acid sequence: CASSLSQIGGYTF.

This chain links TRBV5-8 with TRBJ2-7; D remains ambiguous. This CDR3 spans 18 amino acids. CDR1 SGHTS and CDR2 YDEGEE come from the germline V gene. Trimming took off 6 bases at V and 0 bases at J, with 25 bases between the two ends. Here the CDR3 reads CASILGKGIDQYSYEQYF. The CDR3 DNA reads TGTGCCAGCATCCTAGGCAAAGGGATTGATCAATACTCCTACGAGCAGTACTTC. Full variable domain (rest looked up from reference TRBV5-8 and TRBJ2-7): EAGVTQSPTHLIKTRGQQATLRCSPISGHTSVYWYQQALGLGLQFLLWYDEGEERNRGNFPPRFSGRQFPNYSSELNVNALELEDSALYLCASILGKGIDQYSYEQYFGPGTRLTVT.

This chain joins TRBV9 and TRBJ2-1; tentatively, D is TRBD1 (6 bases). V was clipped by 1 base and J by 3 bases, with 11 bases between them. The CDR3 is 15 amino acids. Germline V gene lookup returns CDR1 SGDLS and CDR2 YYNGEE. Written as DNA, the CDR3 is TGTGCCAGCAGCGTACGGCAGGGGCGCTACAATGAGCAGTTCTTC. It specifies CASSVRQGRYNEQFF.

The rearrangement uses TRBV15 and TRBJ2-2, with a tentative D call TRBD1 (5 bases). The V end lost 5 bases, the J end lost 6 bases, and 13 bases lay between the germline ends. The CDR3 spans 14 residues. Per the germline V gene, CDR1 is LNHNV and CDR2 is YYDKDF (reference sequence). The CDR3 spells CATSPSGLAGELFF. The CDR3, as DNA: TGTGCCACCAGCCCCTCAGGGCTAGCCGGGGAGCTGTTTTTT. The full variable domain, rest sourced from reference TRBV15 and TRBJ2-2, is DAMVIQNPRYQVTQFGKPVTLSCSQTLNHNVMYWYQQKSSQAPKLLFHYYDKDFNNEADTPDNFQSRRPNTSFCFLDIRSPGLGDTAMYLCATSPSGLAGELFFGEGSRLTVL.

The rearrangement joins TRBV5-6 to TRBJ1-6; D is perhaps TRBD1 (5 bases). Trimming took 0 bases from V and 4 from J, leaving 17 bases between them. This CDR3 is built from 18 residues. CDR1 is SGHDT and CDR2 is YYEEEE in the germline V gene. CDR3 in amino acids: CASSLEEAGRSYNSPLHF. The DNA of the CDR3 is TGTGCCAGCAGCTTGGAGGAGGCAGGGAGGTCATATAATTCACCCCTCCACTTT. The entire variable domain, with the rest obtained from reference TRBV5-6 and TRBJ1-6, is as follows: DAGVTQSPTHLIKTRGQQVTLRCSPKSGHDTVSWYQQALGQGPQFIFQYYEEEERQRGNFPDRFSGHQFPNYSSELNVNALLLGDSALYLCASSLEEAGRSYNSPLHFGNGTRLTVT.

The gene calls are TRBV7-8 and TRBJ2-3; D possibly corresponds to TRBD2 (5 bases). Between the trimmed V and J ends, which lost 1 base and 1 base, there was a span of 12 bases. This CDR3 is 16 amino acids long. Germline CDR1 is SGHVS and CDR2 is FQNEAQ. This CDR3 reads CASSLVVSRGTDTQYF. The CDR3 region has the DNA TGTGCCAGCAGCTTAGTAGTATCGAGGGGCACAGATACGCAGTATTTT.

The chain has TRBV6-6 and TRBJ1-2, with 8 bases fitting TRBD1. CDR1 and CDR2 from the germline V gene are MNHNY and SVGAGI (reference sequence). The V gene end was trimmed by 7 bases and the J gene end by 6 bases; junction bases not matched to a gene: 7. The CDR3 is 13 amino acids. The CDR3 coding sequence is TGTGCCAGCAAAAAACAGGGGGTAGATGGCTACACCTTC. Protein product: CASKKQGVDGYTF.